Each of the 8 T cell receptor beta chains below was sequenced from the same sample in a study of chemoradiotherapy in HPV16-positive cancers. Produced via immunoSEQ multiplex PCR; TCRdb's table is partial and in-frame only. The table shows around 7,200 clones, with 60% to 85% occurring only once. The biological material was taken from a patient who underwent chemoradiotherapy. Receptor source: a human donor with HPV-associated anogenital cancer.

The chain is built from TRBV5-8 and TRBJ2-3, with 10 bases identical to TRBD1. The germline gives CDR1 SGHTS, CDR2 YDEGEE. This CDR3 spans 15 amino acids. The ends lost 2 bases at V and 2 bases at J; junction bases unmatched: 2. The CDR3 loop reads CASSLGTGDTDTQYF. For the CDR3, the DNA is TGTGCCAGCAGCTTAGGGACAGGGGACACAGATACGCAGTATTTT.

V is TRBV7-8 and J is TRBJ1-5; D call uncertain. Germline lookup yields CDR1 SGHVS and CDR2 FQNEAQ. The CDR3 sequence is 15 residues long. V was pared by 2 bases and J by 4 bases, with 12 bases between. CDR3 DNA sequence: TGTGCCAGCAGCTTACTAGTAGGCGGGAATCAGCCCCAGCATTTT. This encodes CASSLLVGGNQPQHF.

V gene TRBV19 combines with J gene TRBJ2-7; 7 bases match TRBD1. The length of the CDR3 is 14 residues. Trimming cost V 6 bases and J 0 bases; bases outside gene matches: 5. The V gene's germline CDR1 is LNHDA and CDR2 SQIVND (reference sequence). The CDR3 nucleotides are TGTGCCAGTAGCATGGGACAGAGCTCCTACGAGCAGTACTTC. Its protein product is CASSMGQSSYEQYF.

This sequence joins TRBV6-1 and TRBJ1-1; D might be TRBD1 (5 bases). CDR1 is MNHNS and CDR2 is SASEGT in the germline V gene. The CDR3 extends over 13 amino acids. Trimming removed 10 bases from V and 0 bases from J, with 12 bases in between. The CDR3 bases are TGTGCCACCTCACGGGGGATGAACACTGAAGCTTTCTTT. Translated: CATSRGMNTEAFF.

The V gene is TRBV19, the J gene TRBJ2-1; possible D gene TRBD2, 5 bases. The CDR3 contains 16 residues. V was cut by 5 bases and J by 2 bases, with 16 bases left in between. CDR1 is LNHDA, CDR2 SQIVND, per germline (reference sequence). The CDR3 bases are TGTGCCAGTAGTTCCCTAGTGGGGAGTACCTACAATGAGCAGTTCTTC. This codes for CASSSLVGSTYNEQFF.

The chain combines TRBV7-8 with TRBJ1-5; D is ambiguous. The CDR3 is made up of 16 amino acids. CDR1 is SGHVS, CDR2 FQNEAQ, per germline. V dropped 0 bases and J dropped 4 bases, with 13 bases sitting between them. This CDR3 reads CASSLAAGWGNQPQHF. DNA of the CDR3: TGTGCCAGCAGCTTAGCGGCGGGTTGGGGTAATCAGCCCCAGCATTTT.

The gene calls are TRBV29-1 and TRBJ1-2, with D unresolved. In germline, CDR1 is SQVTM, CDR2 ANQGSEA. The CDR3 extends over 11 amino acids. The V end lost 6 bases, the J end lost 8 bases, and 13 bases lay between the germline ends. CDR3 sequence: CSVHGTGGYTF. The DNA for the CDR3 is TGCAGCGTGCACGGCACGGGCGGCTACACCTTC.

This clone qualifies as medium-sized (0.01 to 0.1%). The rearrangement uses TRBV4-1 and TRBJ2-1, with D tentatively TRBD1 or TRBD2 (6 bases each). This CDR3 spans 15 amino acids. The V end lost 5 bases, the J end lost 5 bases, and 16 bases lay between the germline ends. Looked up from germline, CDR1 is MGHRA and CDR2 is YSYEKL. CDR3 nucleotide sequence: TGCGCCAGCAGCGACGGTTTAGGGGGGAACAATGAGCAGTTCTTC. The encoded protein is CASSDGLGGNNEQFF.